This section outlines one TCR beta chain sequence together with its context. The data were taken from a study of shared clonotypes between healthy human individuals. Method: immunoSEQ multiplex PCR; TCRdb's copy keeps in-frame clones and lacks some. The sample consists of fewer than 600,000 clones, more than 65% of them appearing once. V lost 5 bases to trimming and J lost 7 bases; unmatched junction nucleotides: 10. The CDR3 runs 16 residues. Germline V gene sequence: CDR1 SGHTA, CDR2 FQGTGA. This chain connects TRBV7-3 to TRBJ1-5; 11 bases are shared with TRBD1. The sequenced sample consisted of PBMCs. This sequence originates from a woman aged 40 to 55 in good health. Some clones in this sample may be carry-over from other donors' samples. CDR3 nucleotide sequence: TGTGCCAGCAGCACCAACGGGACAGGGGGGGCGCAGCCCCAGCATTTT. Translated: CASSTNGTGGAQPQHF.